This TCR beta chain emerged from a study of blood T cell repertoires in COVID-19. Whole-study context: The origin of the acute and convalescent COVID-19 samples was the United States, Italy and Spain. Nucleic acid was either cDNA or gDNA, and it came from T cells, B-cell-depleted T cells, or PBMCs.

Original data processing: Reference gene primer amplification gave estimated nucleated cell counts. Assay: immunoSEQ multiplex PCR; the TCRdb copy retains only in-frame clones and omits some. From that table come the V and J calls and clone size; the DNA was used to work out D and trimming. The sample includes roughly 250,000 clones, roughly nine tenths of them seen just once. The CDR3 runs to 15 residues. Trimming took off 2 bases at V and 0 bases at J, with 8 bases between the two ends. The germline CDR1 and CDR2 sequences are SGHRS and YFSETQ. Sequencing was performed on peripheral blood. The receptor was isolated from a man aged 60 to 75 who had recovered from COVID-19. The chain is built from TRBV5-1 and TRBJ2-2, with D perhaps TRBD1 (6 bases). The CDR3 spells CASSFDRTNTGELFF. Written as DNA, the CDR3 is TGCGCCAGCAGCTTCGACAGGACGAACACCGGGGAGCTGTTTTTT.